One and the same sample provided the 26 T cell receptor beta chains below, sequenced in a study of blood T cell repertoires in COVID-19. The table came from immunoSEQ multiplex PCR; TCRdb's copy has only in-frame clones and leaves some out. Of tens of thousands of clones in the sample, more than 75% were seen once. Sequenced: peripheral blood. The source of these receptors is a man in his 70s with acute or convalescent COVID-19.

The V call is TRBV25-1, the J call TRBJ2-7; 7 nucleotides match TRBD1. With V trimmed by 5 bases and J by 5 bases, 9 bases remained unmatched. Germline values: CDR1 MGHDK, CDR2 SYGVNS. The length of the CDR3 is 14 residues. The CDR3: CASSPRTGPHEQYV. The CDR3 DNA reads TGTGCCAGCAGTCCCAGGACAGGCCCCCACGAGCAGTACGTC.

This clone turned up a few times. V and J are TRBV7-9 and TRBJ2-7, with 7 bases aligning to TRBD1. CDR1 is SEHNR, CDR2 FQNEAQ, per germline (reference sequence). Trimming at V came to 5 bases and at J to 3 bases, leaving 7 bases not matched to a gene. The CDR3 contains 14 residues. The CDR3 DNA sequence: TGTGCCAGCAGCGCAGGGGGATTAAACTACGAGCAGTACTTC. Translating gives CASSAGGLNYEQYF. Variable domain in full (rest from reference TRBV7-9 and TRBJ2-7): DTGVSQNPRHKITKRGQNVTFRCDPISEHNRLYWYRQTLGQGPEFLTYFQNEAQLEKSRLLSDRFSAERPKGSFSTLEIQRTEQGDSAMYLCASSAGGLNYEQYFGPGTRLTVT.

This clone turned up a few times. The CDR3 DNA sequence: TGTGCCAGCAGCCAAGGACAGGGGTCAGGCGGCACTGAAGCTTTCTTT. Its protein product is CASSQGQGSGGTEAFF. The rearrangement links TRBV4-2 to TRBJ1-1; 8 positions match TRBD1. V was pared by 1 base and J by 4 bases, with 8 bases of the junction left unmatched. The CDR3 covers 16 residues. Per germline, CDR1 LGHNA and CDR2 YNFKEQ.

The chain has TRBV5-1 and TRBJ2-7, with 9 nucleotides matching TRBD1. CDR3 length: 16 residues. The ends lost 3 bases at V and 1 base at J; junction bases unmatched: 8. The germline CDR1 and CDR2 sequences are SGHRS and YFSETQ. The CDR3 sequence is CASSSTPGQGSYEQYF. CDR3 DNA sequence: TGCGCCAGCAGCTCGACACCGGGACAGGGTTCCTACGAGCAGTACTTC.

Here the CDR3 DNA reads TGTGCCAGCAGCCAAACTCCGGACTTAGTAAACTATGGCTACACCTTC. Protein product: CASSQTPDLVNYGYTF. The gene calls are TRBV9 and TRBJ1-2; D remains unclear. The CDR3 length is 16 residues. CDR1 is SGDLS, CDR2 YYNGEE, per germline. V lost 4 bases to trimming and J lost 2 bases, with 18 bases between them. The complete variable domain, with remaining parts taken from reference TRBV9 and TRBJ1-2, reads DSGVTQTPKHLITATGQRVTLRCSPRSGDLSVYWYQQSLDQGLQFLIQYYNGEERAKGNILERFSAQQFPDLHSELNLSSLELGDSALYFCASSQTPDLVNYGYTFGSGTRLTVV.

The chain recombines TRBV7-9 with TRBJ1-6, with a possible D match to TRBD1 (6 bases). Germline-derived CDR1 and CDR2 are SEHNR and FQNEAQ (reference sequence). CDR3 size: 15 residues. The V and J ends lost 1 base and 8 bases respectively, with 12 bases between them. As DNA, the CDR3 is TGTGCCAGCAGCTTAGTAGGGACAAGGGATTCACCCCTCCACTTT. Protein: CASSLVGTRDSPLHF.

This clone was seen a single time. The gene calls are TRBV5-4 and TRBJ2-1; 15 bases line up with TRBD2. V lost 2 bases, J lost 8 bases, and 5 bases stayed unmatched. The CDR3 sequence is 16 residues long. CDR1 is SGHNT, CDR2 YYREEE, per germline (reference sequence). CDR3 in amino acids: CASSLSGLAGGHEQFF. DNA of the CDR3: TGTGCCAGCAGCTTATCGGGACTAGCGGGAGGTCATGAGCAGTTCTTC.

The genes are TRBV9 and TRBJ1-5, with TRBD1 as a possible D gene (5 bases). Germline CDR1 SGDLS, CDR2 YYNGEE. Between the trimmed V and J ends, which lost 3 bases and 4 bases, there was a span of 8 bases. This CDR3 contains 13 residues. The CDR3 region has the DNA TGTGCCAGCAGCGGGGGCTTTAATCAGCCCCAGCATTTT. Protein product: CASSGGFNQPQHF. Drawing the rest from reference TRBV9 and TRBJ1-5, the complete variable domain is DSGVTQTPKHLITATGQRVTLRCSPRSGDLSVYWYQQSLDQGLQFLIQYYNGEERAKGNILERFSAQQFPDLHSELNLSSLELGDSALYFCASSGGFNQPQHFGDGTRLSIL.

The chain links TRBV25-1 to TRBJ2-5; TRBD1 matches 10 bases. The CDR3 is 14 amino acids. The J segment lost 4 bases and the V segment lost 1 base, leaving 0 bases of the junction unmatched. Looked up from germline, CDR1 is MGHDK and CDR2 is SYGVNS. The CDR3 bases are TGTGCCAGCAGTGAATGGACAGGGGGAGAGACCCAGTACTTC. This translates into CASSEWTGGETQYF.

The chain employs TRBV7-8 and TRBJ2-1, with D perhaps matching TRBD1 (6 bases). Trimming cost V 1 base and J 3 bases, with 10 bases left between them. In germline, CDR1 is SGHVS, CDR2 FQNEAQ. CDR3 length: 15 amino acids. In DNA form, the CDR3 reads TGTGCCAGCAGCTTAGGGACAGAACTCTACAATGAGCAGTTCTTC. Its translation: CASSLGTELYNEQFF.

On this clone itself: Other DNA sequences in this sample translate to the same CDR3. The chain uses TRBV7-3 and TRBJ2-3; a possible D gene is TRBD2 (7 bases). V gave up 0 bases and J gave up 1 base, with 11 bases separating them. Germline CDR1 SGHTA, CDR2 FQGTGA. This CDR3 has 16 residues. CDR3 in DNA: TGTGCCAGCAGCTTAACAGGGGGGGTCGGCACAGATACGCAGTATTTT. Residues: CASSLTGGVGTDTQYF.

The chain combines TRBV10-3 with TRBJ2-2; 8 bases are a match to TRBD1. The germline V gene encodes CDR1 ENHRY and CDR2 SYGVKD. Germline trimming cut 10 bases from V and 4 bases from J; bases unmatched to any gene: 11. The CDR3 is 15 residues long. The CDR3 spells CATWNGQGGTGELFF. The CDR3 DNA reads TGTGCCACCTGGAACGGACAGGGCGGCACCGGGGAGCTGTTTTTT.

This clone was seen a few times. J is TRBJ2-7 and V is TRBV27, with 13 bases aligning to TRBD2. The CDR3 is 17 residues long. Looked up from germline, CDR1 is MNHEY and CDR2 is SMNVEV (reference sequence). The junction had 8 bases not matched to a gene; V was cut back by 5 bases and J by 1 base. The CDR3 DNA reads as TGTGCCAGCAGTCCATCGACTAGCGGGAGGCAATCCTACGAGCAGTACTTC. Protein sequence: CASSPSTSGRQSYEQYF.

The chain joins TRBV18 to TRBJ2-1; 11 bases map to TRBD2. Trimming at V came to 5 bases and at J to 5 bases, leaving 8 bases not matched to a gene. The V gene's germline CDR1 is KGHSH and CDR2 LQKENI. This CDR3 spans 16 amino acids. The CDR3 coding sequence is TGTGCCAGCTCATCTATGGGGACTAGCGGCAACAATGAGCAGTTCTTC. This gives the protein CASSSMGTSGNNEQFF.

This clone was seen once. An end of the junction differs from the germline gene, which may be a read error. This chain connects TRBV19 to TRBJ1-1; D is perhaps TRBD1 (6 bases). CDR3 size: 14 residues. CDR1 and CDR2 from the germline V gene are LNHDA and SQIVND (reference sequence). The CDR3 DNA is TGTGCCAGTACCAAACAGGGTGGGAACTCTGAAGCTTTCTTT. It encodes CASTKQGGNSEAFF.

The rearrangement uses TRBV12-5 and TRBJ2-1; 9 bases line up with TRBD1. From germline, CDR1 is LGHNT and CDR2 FRNRAP. The CDR3 has 15 residues. V dropped 4 bases and J dropped 7; count of bases not matched to a gene: 8. CDR3: CASGWGTGSLNEQFF. The DNA of the CDR3 is TGTGCTAGTGGTTGGGGGACAGGGTCTTTAAATGAGCAGTTCTTC. Variable domain in full (rest from reference TRBV12-5 and TRBJ2-1): DARVTQTPRHKVTEMGQEVTMRCQPILGHNTVFWYRQTMMQGLELLAYFRNRAPLDDSGMPKDRFSAEMPDATLATLKIQPSEPRDSAVYFCASGWGTGSLNEQFFGPGTRLTVL.

The rearrangement joins TRBV12-5 to TRBJ1-1, with TRBD1 matching 9 bases. The J segment lost 0 bases and the V segment lost 4 bases, leaving 9 bases of the junction unmatched. Germline V gene data show CDR1 as LGHNT and CDR2 as FRNRAP. The CDR3 is made up of 17 amino acids. CDR3 protein: CASGSDRGFNMNTEAFF. In nucleotides, the CDR3 is TGTGCTAGTGGTTCAGACAGGGGGTTTAACATGAACACTGAAGCTTTCTTT.

This rearrangement joins TRBV28 to TRBJ1-6; D might be TRBD1 (5 bases). From germline, CDR1 is MDHEN and CDR2 SYDVKM. The CDR3 has 16 amino acids. The V end was cut by 8 bases, the J end by 0 bases, with 14 bases between. The chain's CDR3 is CASQSGGSSYNSPLHF. Written as DNA, the CDR3 is TGTGCCAGCCAATCGGGGGGGAGCTCCTATAATTCACCCCTCCACTTT.

V and J are TRBV5-6 and TRBJ2-7, with no clear D. This CDR3 is built from 12 residues. Germline V CDR1 and CDR2: SGHDT, YYEEEE. With 0 bases removed from V and 4 bases from J, the gap between germline ends came to 5 bases. The CDR3 coding sequence is TGTGCCAGCAGCTTGGGGAGATACGAGCAGTACGTC. It specifies CASSLGRYEQYV.

V is TRBV24-1 and J is TRBJ2-1, with TRBD1 identical over 10 bases. The CDR3 is made up of 16 amino acids. The germline V gene has CDR1 KGHDR and CDR2 SFDVKD. V was pared by 4 bases and J by 6 bases, with 8 bases of the junction left unmatched. The CDR3 DNA sequence: TGTGCCACCAGTGAGGGGACAGGGGCGATGGGCAATGAGCAGTTCTTC. Protein sequence: CATSEGTGAMGNEQFF.

This chain uses TRBV12-5 with TRBJ1-1; TRBD1 might be the D (5 bases). Trimming left V 1 base short and J 4 bases short, with 7 bases between. In germline, CDR1 is LGHNT, CDR2 FRNRAP. The CDR3 is 13 residues long. Written as DNA, the CDR3 is TGTGCTAGTGGTTTGGGACAGTCCACTGAAGCTTTCTTT. It is translated as CASGLGQSTEAFF.

In its sample, this clone was seen a few times. J is TRBJ2-7 and V is TRBV10-3, with D tentatively TRBD1 (5 bases). This CDR3 spans 13 amino acids. Trimming stripped 3 bases from V and 3 bases from J, with 9 bases between. CDR1 and CDR2 from the germline V gene are ENHRY and SYGVKD. CDR3 sequence: CAISEGGHYEQYV. CDR3 nucleotide sequence: TGTGCCATCAGTGAAGGCGGACACTACGAGCAGTACGTC.

In its sample, this clone was seen many times. The chain is built from TRBV4-1 and TRBJ2-3; 8 nucleotides line up with TRBD2. J gave up 6 bases and V 0 bases, and 14 bases lay outside the gene matches. The CDR3 loop spans 18 amino acids. Germline V gene lookup returns CDR1 MGHRA and CDR2 YSYEKL. The CDR3, as DNA: TGCGCCAGCAGCCAAGAGGTCGGTCCAGCGGGAGTACAGGATACGCAGTATTTT. Encoded protein: CASSQEVGPAGVQDTQYF.

J is TRBJ1-2 and V is TRBV28; D call uncertain. Germline V gives CDR1 MDHEN, CDR2 SYDVKM. V lost 6 bases and J lost 4, with 12 bases in between. The CDR3 runs 13 residues. CDR3 sequence: CASSYGRGYGYTF. The CDR3 DNA is TGTGCCAGCAGCTATGGGCGGGGCTATGGCTACACCTTC.

This clone was observed once. This rearrangement joins TRBV5-6 to TRBJ1-5; D call uncertain. The CDR3 runs 15 residues. The V end lost 0 bases, the J end lost 4 bases, and 11 bases lay between the germline ends. Germline assignment: CDR1 SGHDT and CDR2 YYEEEE. The CDR3 DNA reads TGTGCCAGCAGCTTGGCAGCGGGCCCAAATCAGCCCCAGCATTTT. This sequence encodes CASSLAAGPNQPQHF.

The chain uses TRBV28 and TRBJ2-7; 9 nucleotides line up with TRBD1. Germline assignment: CDR1 MDHEN and CDR2 SYDVKM. The CDR3 runs 15 residues. V shed 4 bases and J 7 bases; nucleotides not matched to a gene: 11. The CDR3 spells CASSSAGTGTGEQYF. DNA of the CDR3: TGTGCCAGCAGTTCCGCCGGGACAGGGACGGGTGAGCAGTACTTC.